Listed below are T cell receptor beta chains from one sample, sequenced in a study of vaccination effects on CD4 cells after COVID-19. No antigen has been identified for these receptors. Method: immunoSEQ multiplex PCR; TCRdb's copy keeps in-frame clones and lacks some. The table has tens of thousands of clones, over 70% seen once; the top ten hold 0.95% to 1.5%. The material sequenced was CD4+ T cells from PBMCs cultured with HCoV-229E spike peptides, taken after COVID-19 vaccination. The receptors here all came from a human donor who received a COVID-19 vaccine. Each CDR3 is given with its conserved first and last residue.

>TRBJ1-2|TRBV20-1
CSASLGGSDGYTF
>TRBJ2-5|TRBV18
CASSPTSGAQETQYF
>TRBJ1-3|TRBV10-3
CATGILGNTIYF
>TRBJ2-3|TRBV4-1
CASSQDRRLLLLDTQYF
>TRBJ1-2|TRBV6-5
CASSSWGEKVGYTF
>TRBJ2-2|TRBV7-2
CASSWGRGGTGELFF
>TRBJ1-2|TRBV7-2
CASSAGAGGYTF
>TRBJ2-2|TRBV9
CASSVVAGGSTGELFF
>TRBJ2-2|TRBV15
CATSRAAGGATGELFF
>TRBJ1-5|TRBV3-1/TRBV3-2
CASSSQGRNQPQHF
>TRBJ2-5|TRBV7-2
CASSSSSGGRETQYF
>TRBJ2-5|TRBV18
CASSPTLADQETQYF
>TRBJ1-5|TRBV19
CASRDRGNQPQHF
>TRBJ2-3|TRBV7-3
CASSSGTSSTDTQYF
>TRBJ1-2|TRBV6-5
CASSSLLGGGEGYTF
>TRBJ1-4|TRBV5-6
CASSIGTGDNEKLFF
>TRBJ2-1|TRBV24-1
CATSDPGQADNEQFF
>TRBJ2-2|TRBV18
CASSPPSTGNTGELFF
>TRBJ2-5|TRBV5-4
CASSGKTSGQETQYF
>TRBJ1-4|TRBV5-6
CASSLKWGRANEKLFF
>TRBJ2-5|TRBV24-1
CATSDSSAGKETQYF
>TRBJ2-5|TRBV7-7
CASSPGREETQYF
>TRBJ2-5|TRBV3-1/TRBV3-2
CASSQGTSGGLVYF
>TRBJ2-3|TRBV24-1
CATSTPEGLPDTQYF
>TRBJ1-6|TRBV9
CASSVGGSGIEYSPLHF
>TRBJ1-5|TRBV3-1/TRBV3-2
CASSLRVGNQPQHF
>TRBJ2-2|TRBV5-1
CASADIGGSGELFF
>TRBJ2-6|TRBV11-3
CASSLGDLLAGANVLTF
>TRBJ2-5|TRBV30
CAWSVLPTGSQETQYF
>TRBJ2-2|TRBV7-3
CASSPTGGGELFF
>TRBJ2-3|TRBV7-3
CASSLRGIPTDTQYF
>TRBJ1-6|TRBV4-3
CASSQDWELSDSPLHF
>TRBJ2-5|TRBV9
CASSVGHNPGGQETQYF
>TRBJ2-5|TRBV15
CATSRAGASEQETQYF
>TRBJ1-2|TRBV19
CASTKGQGKDGYTF
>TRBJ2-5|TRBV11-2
CASSLNYQETQYF
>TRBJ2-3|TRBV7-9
CASSPFRADTQYF
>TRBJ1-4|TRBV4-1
CASSSPRSATNEKLFF
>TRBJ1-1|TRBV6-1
CASSEFQFTEAFF
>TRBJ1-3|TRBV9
CASSAPGTRRSGNTIYF
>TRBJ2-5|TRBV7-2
CASSPQSTSGGRETQYF
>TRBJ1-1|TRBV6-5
CASSYIGNTEAFF
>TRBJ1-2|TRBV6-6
CASRTGQGRGYTF
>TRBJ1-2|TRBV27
CASSYRGAGGYTF
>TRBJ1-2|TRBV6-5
CASSDRGRDIGGYTF